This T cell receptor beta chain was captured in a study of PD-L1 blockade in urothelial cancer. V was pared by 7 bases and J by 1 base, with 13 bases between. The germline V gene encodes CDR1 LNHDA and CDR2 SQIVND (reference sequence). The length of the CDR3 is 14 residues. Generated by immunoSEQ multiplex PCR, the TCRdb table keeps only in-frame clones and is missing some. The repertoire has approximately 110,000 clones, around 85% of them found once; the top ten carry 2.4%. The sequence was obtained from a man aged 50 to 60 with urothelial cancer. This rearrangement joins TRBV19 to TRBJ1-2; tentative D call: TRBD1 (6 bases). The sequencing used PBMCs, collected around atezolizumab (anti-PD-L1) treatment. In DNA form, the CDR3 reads TGTGCCAGTACCCAAGGGGGTGTTAACTATGGCTACACCTTC. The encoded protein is CASTQGGVNYGYTF. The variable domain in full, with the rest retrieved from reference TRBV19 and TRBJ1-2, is DGGITQSPKYLFRKEGQNVTLSCEQNLNHDAMYWYRQDPGQGLRLIYYSQIVNDFQKGDIAEGYSVSREKKESFPLTVTSAQKNPTAFYLCASTQGGVNYGYTFGSGTRLTVV.